The text below deals with one T cell receptor (beta chain). Authors' data handling: Reference gene primer amplification in the assay estimated nucleated cell counts. Assay used: immunoSEQ multiplex PCR; TCRdb lists only in-frame clones, some missing. V, J and clone size derive from that table, while D and trimming were established from the DNA sequence. Among tens of thousands of clones listed, roughly 73% were seen once. The data are from a study of blood T cell repertoires in COVID-19. Overall study context: Spain, Italy and the United States supplied samples that represented acute and convalescent COVID-19. PBMCs, B-cell-depleted T cells, or T cells provided the cDNA or gDNA that made up the material.

This sequence originates from a human donor in a cohort sampled during active COVID-19. Sequenced sample: peripheral blood.

In DNA, the CDR3 is TGTGCCATCAGTGAGCGTGAGGGGAACACCGGGGAGCTGTTTTTT. Amino acid sequence: CAISEREGNTGELFF. The V and J genes are TRBV10-3 and TRBJ2-2; possible D gene TRBD2, 5 bases. This CDR3 has 15 amino acids. V was shortened by 2 bases and J by 1 base, with 8 bases between the two germline ends. Germline V lookup: CDR1 ENHRY, CDR2 SYGVKD.